Listed here are 15 T cell receptor beta chains from one sample, sequenced in a study of Graves' ophthalmopathy and Graves' hyperthyroidism. RNA transcripts provided the template for amplifying TCR beta CDR3 regions. HTBI primers were used in a first-round RT-PCR, which preceded a second-round multiplex PCR. TCRdb recomputed calls from the multiplex PCR reads with MiXCR, one row per CDR3 protein. The table has hundreds of thousands of distinct CDR3 sequences, 20% to 25% seen once. The sample comprised peripheral blood. The receptors come from a woman aged 18-29 years with stable Graves' hyperthyroidism. Some clones in this sample may be carry-over from other donors' samples.

In this sample, this clonotype turned up many times. V gene TRBV6-2 or TRBV6-3 combines with J gene TRBJ1-2; D gene unclear. Germline-derived CDR1 and CDR2 are MNHEY and SVGEGT. CDR3 length: 12 residues. V was shortened by 8 bases and J by 6 bases, with 13 bases between the two germline ends. The CDR3 region has the DNA TGTGCCAGCTCTACGGGAGGACATGGCTACACCTTC. Its translation: CASSTGGHGYTF.

This clonotype was detected a few times. The chain has TRBV5-1 and TRBJ2-2; D unclear. V was cut by 1 base and J by 4 bases, with 11 bases left in between. The CDR3 is 15 residues long. Germline V gene lookup returns CDR1 SGHRS and CDR2 YFSETQ. The CDR3 nucleotides read TGCGCCAGCAGCTTGACTACAAGATTCACCGGGGAGCTGTTTTTT. Amino acid sequence: CASSLTTRFTGELFF.

This clonotype has ten or more counts. This chain uses TRBV20-1 with TRBJ2-2, with TRBD1 matching 7 bases. CDR3 size: 14 residues. Germline assignment: CDR1 DFQATT and CDR2 SNEGSKA (reference sequence). The J segment lost 3 bases and the V segment lost 5 bases, leaving 6 bases of the junction unmatched. CDR3 loop: CSAQGESDTGELFF. The CDR3 DNA reads TGCAGTGCTCAGGGGGAATCGGACACCGGGGAGCTGTTTTTT.

This clonotype showed up just a few times. The gene calls are TRBV28 and TRBJ2-7; maybe TRBD2 (5 bases). The CDR3 loop spans 15 amino acids. Trimming removed 3 bases at V and 3 bases at J, with 15 bases between. Per germline, CDR1 MDHEN and CDR2 SYDVKM. The DNA of the CDR3 is TGTGCCAGCAGTTTTTCGGGGATTTCGGACTACGAGCAGTACTTC. Protein product: CASSFSGISDYEQYF.

This clonotype was counted only a few times. The V and J genes are TRBV20-1 and TRBJ2-2; weak D call: TRBD1 (6 bases). The germline V and J ends were trimmed by 2 bases and 6 bases, with 10 bases remaining between them. The CDR3 is 13 residues long. CDR1 is DFQATT, CDR2 SNEGSKA, per germline (reference sequence). The CDR3 nucleotides are TGCAGTGCTAGAAGAGGGGGTGCCGGGGAGCTGTTTTTT. Translating it yields CSARRGGAGELFF.

CDR3 nucleotide sequence: TGTGCCAGCAAAGGCAGCACCTATGGCTACACCTTC. This sequence encodes CASKGSTYGYTF. This rearrangement joins TRBV27 to TRBJ1-2; D unclear. V shed 7 bases and J shed 4 bases, with 10 bases lying between them. The CDR3 sequence is 12 residues long. Germline CDR1 reads MNHEY; CDR2 reads SMNVEV (reference sequence).

This clonotype has at least ten counts. The gene calls are TRBV28 and TRBJ1-1; tentatively, D is TRBD1 (5 bases). From germline, CDR1 is MDHEN and CDR2 SYDVKM. This CDR3 contains 12 residues. Trimming took off 4 bases at V and 9 bases at J, with 12 bases between the two ends. Written as DNA, the CDR3 is TGTGCCAGCAGTTCCCGACAGCTGAAAGCTTTCTTT. The encoded protein is CASSSRQLKAFF.

The rearrangement joins TRBV20-1 to TRBJ2-5; TRBD2 agrees at 12 bases. Germline V gene data show CDR1 as DFQATT and CDR2 as SNEGSKA (reference sequence). V was clipped by 1 base and J by 0 bases; unmatched bases: 3. This CDR3 has 16 residues. CDR3 nucleotides: TGCAGTGCTAGAGGGACTAGCGGGGCCTACCAAGAGACCCAGTACTTC. Translating gives CSARGTSGAYQETQYF.

The sample holds many counts of this clonotype. A read error is possible here, since a much larger clone lies one base away. The chain uses TRBV12-5 and TRBJ1-5, with D unclear. The CDR3 has 14 amino acids. V was clipped by 7 bases and J by 3 bases, with 13 bases between them. The germline CDR1 and CDR2 sequences are LGHNT and FRNRAP. Here the CDR3 reads CASAPVGLNQPQHF. DNA for the CDR3: TGTGCTAGTGCCCCAGTAGGGCTCAATCAGCCCCAGCATTTT.

This clonotype was picked up many times. This chain links TRBV2 with TRBJ1-1; 7 bases are a match to TRBD1. Germline CDR1 reads SNHLY; CDR2 reads FYNNEI. This CDR3 has 15 amino acids. V was pared by 2 bases and J by 1 base, with 4 bases of the junction left unmatched. CDR3 sequence (DNA): TGTGCCAGCAGTGAACAGGGACAGAAGAACACTGAAGCTTTCTTT. Residues: CASSEQGQKNTEAFF.

This clonotype was found many times. The genes are TRBV12-3 or TRBV12-4 and TRBJ2-7, with D maybe TRBD1 (6 bases). The length of the CDR3 is 13 residues. V was cut by 6 bases and J by 6 bases, with 15 bases left in between. The CDR3 reads CASRQGRLSEQYF. The CDR3 nucleotides are TGTGCCAGCAGACAGGGTCGTTTGTCCGAGCAGTACTTC.

This clonotype was recorded a few times. The V call is TRBV2, the J call TRBJ2-7; 14 bases are a match to TRBD2. Losses at the gene ends were 6 bases for V and 4 bases for J; bases not matched to a gene: 8. CDR1 and CDR2 (germline): SNHLY, FYNNEI. This CDR3 is built from 16 residues. The CDR3 sequence: CASRARGLAGVYEQYF. CDR3 DNA sequence: TGTGCCAGCAGGGCACGGGGACTAGCGGGGGTTTACGAGCAGTACTTC.

This clonotype showed up many times. The chain couples TRBV6-5 to TRBJ2-7, with D possibly TRBD2 on 6 matching bases. This CDR3 has 14 amino acids. Germline CDR1 is MNHEY and CDR2 is SVGAGI. The V end lost 0 bases, the J end lost 6 bases, and 12 bases lay between the germline ends. The CDR3 loop is CASSYSDYNTEQYF. The DNA of the CDR3 is TGTGCCAGCAGTTACTCGGACTATAATACCGAGCAGTACTTC.

Regarding this clonotype: No conserved phenylalanine or tryptophan ends this CDR3, so it is likely a read error. V gene TRBV30 combines with J gene TRBJ1-2; possible D gene TRBD1, 5 bases. The CDR3 is 12 amino acids. The germline V gene encodes CDR1 GTSNPN and CDR2 SVGIG (reference sequence). Trimming removed 4 bases from V and 4 bases from J, with 10 bases in between. The CDR3 bases are TGTGCCTGGAACGGGGGAGGCTATGGCTACACCTAC. As protein: CAWNGGGYGYTY.

Note on this clonotype: Germline is not matched at one junction end, which may reflect a read error. V and J are TRBV6-1 and TRBJ1-2; D ambiguous. The CDR3 length is 11 residues. Germline loops: CDR1 MNHNS, CDR2 SASEGT. The CDR3, as DNA: TGTGCCAGCAGTGAAGCCCCTCCTTTCTTATTC. Translated, it gives CASSEAPPFLF.